One TCR beta chain is described in this entry. This sample was included in a study of blood T cell repertoires in COVID-19. After removal of 1 base from V and 1 base from J, the junction contained 11 bases not matched to a gene. CDR3 size: 18 residues. From germline, CDR1 is MDHEN and CDR2 SYDVKM. Clones were sequenced by immunoSEQ multiplex PCR, and TCRdb holds only the in-frame ones, with some missing. In the table there are a few hundred thousand clones, just under 90% of which are singletons. The clonotype originates from a woman between 45 and 60 years old who had recovered from COVID-19. Sequencing was performed on PBMCs or T cells enriched from blood (not recorded which). The chain carries TRBV28 and TRBJ1-2, with TRBD1 identical over 8 bases. The CDR3 DNA follows: TGTGCCAGCAGTTTATCCCCTCGGACAGGGCGGGTTAACTATGGCTACACCTTC. It codes for CASSLSPRTGRVNYGYTF.